This T cell receptor (beta chain) was documented in a study of T cells in Graves' hyperthyroidism and ophthalmopathy. Study background: Before any treatment, at initial diagnosis, peripheral blood was collected.

TCR beta CDR3 sequences were amplified from RNA transcripts. During a first-round RT-PCR of the TCR CDR3, the HTBI primer set was used. One entry per CDR3 protein, called by TCRdb with MiXCR from the multiplex PCR reads. This table holds hundreds of thousands of distinct CDR3 sequences, 14% found once. This clonotype was detected many times. This receptor was identified in a young woman with Graves' hyperthyroidism. Sequenced input: blood.

Here the CDR3 reads CSARVMDQETQYF. CDR3 coding DNA: TGCAGTGCTAGAGTCATGGACCAAGAGACCCAGTACTTC. V gene TRBV20-1 combines with J gene TRBJ2-5; D remains unclear. The V and J ends lost 1 base and 0 bases respectively, with 6 bases between them. The CDR3 totals 13 residues. The germline CDR1 and CDR2 sequences are DFQATT and SNEGSKA (reference sequence).